This T cell receptor (beta chain) was observed in a study of post-analysis software for immune sequencing data. In the study overall: Relapsing-remitting, secondary progressive and progressive-relapsing forms made up the multiple sclerosis disease courses.

Study outcomes and limitations: When compared against controls, multiple sclerosis patients showed significantly lower normalized Chao1 diversity. Roughly five TRBV segments, including TRBV5-6, TRBV5-1 and TRBV20-1, were more frequent in patients than controls. Samples from one preparation batch, clustered by F measure, grouped strongly together.

The TCR beta cDNA libraries contained unique molecular identifiers. TCRdb re-derived calls from the PCR reads in MiXCR, one entry per CDR3 protein. Of hundreds of thousands of distinct CDR3 sequences listed, 59% are singletons. The CDR3 has 18 residues. The V gene lost 2 bases and the J gene lost 1 base, with 15 bases spanning the gap. Germline V gives CDR1 MNHEY, CDR2 SVGEGT. This clonotype occurred a few times. What it binds is unknown. The source of this sequence is a girl aged 2 to 9 with multiple sclerosis. Sequenced: blood. The rearrangement uses TRBV6-2 or TRBV6-3 and TRBJ2-6; a weak D match, TRBD2 (5 bases). The CDR3 region is CASSYGRAKSSGANVLTF. Written as DNA, the CDR3 is TGTGCCAGCAGTTACGGGCGGGCGAAGTCTTCTGGGGCCAACGTCCTGACTTTC.